Listed below are T cell receptor beta chains from one sample, sequenced in a study of graft-versus-host responses after intestinal transplantation. The antigens of these receptors remain unknown. TCRdb keeps only in-frame clones here, not all; method: immunoSEQ multiplex PCR. The repertoire includes approximately 90,000 clones, just over 90% of them detected once, and around 6% sits in the top ten. Source: unstimulated CD8+ T cells sorted from spleen or lymph node cells, taken before intestinal transplant. These receptors were collected from a human donor who received an intestinal transplant. The CDR3 runs from the conserved cysteine through the conserved F or W. The order of the fields is D gene, J gene, V gene, clone size, CDR3 DNA, CDR3 protein. The D gene is left open where the match is weak. Clone sizes are given selectively: once, few, many, or a class where the clone is expanded.

d_call: .; j_call: TRBJ1-2; v_call: TRBV6-5; clone_size: .; cdr3_nt: TGTGCCAGCAGAGAAAACAGGGTCCATTATGGCTACACCTTC; cdr3_aa: CASRENRVHYGYTF
d_call: .; j_call: TRBJ1-2; v_call: TRBV6-5; clone_size: .; cdr3_nt: TGTGCCAGCAGTTACCTCGGGGCGTTAGCTAACTATGGCTACACCTTC; cdr3_aa: CASSYLGALANYGYTF
d_call: .; j_call: TRBJ2-2; v_call: TRBV5-1; clone_size: .; cdr3_nt: TGCGCCAGCAGCCCAGAAAGGGTATCTACCGGGGAGCTGTTTTTT; cdr3_aa: CASSPERVSTGELFF
d_call: .; j_call: TRBJ2-7; v_call: TRBV15; clone_size: .; cdr3_nt: TGTGCCACCAGCAGGGCTACCGGGTCGCCGGAATACGAGCAGTACTTC; cdr3_aa: CATSRATGSPEYEQYF
d_call: .; j_call: TRBJ2-1; v_call: TRBV10-2; clone_size: .; cdr3_nt: TGCGCCAGCAGTGAACCGGATAGCCCGGAGCAGTTCTTC; cdr3_aa: CASSEPDSPEQFF
d_call: TRBD1; j_call: TRBJ1-2; v_call: TRBV25-1; clone_size: .; cdr3_nt: TGTGCCAGCAGTGATAGACAGGGGAGTGTGTATGGCTACACCTTC; cdr3_aa: CASSDRQGSVYGYTF
d_call: .; j_call: TRBJ1-2; v_call: TRBV2; clone_size: few; cdr3_nt: TGTGCCAGCATCCCCGGGACAAGCAACTATGGCTACACCTTC; cdr3_aa: CASIPGTSNYGYTF
d_call: .; j_call: TRBJ2-7; v_call: TRBV11-2; clone_size: .; cdr3_nt: TGTGCCAGCACAGGTCGCGAGCAGTACTTC; cdr3_aa: CASTGREQYF
d_call: TRBD2; j_call: TRBJ2-1; v_call: TRBV7-6; clone_size: .; cdr3_nt: TGTGCCAGCAGCTCTTTCGTAGATAGGACTAGATACAATGAGCAGTTCTTC; cdr3_aa: CASSSFVDRTRYNEQFF
d_call: TRBD2; j_call: TRBJ2-3; v_call: TRBV19; clone_size: few; cdr3_nt: TGTGCCAGTAGTAGCGGGAGCACACACACAGATACGCAGTATTTT; cdr3_aa: CASSSGSTHTDTQYF
d_call: TRBD2; j_call: TRBJ2-1; v_call: TRBV7-9; clone_size: .; cdr3_nt: TGTGCCAGCAGCTTATCGGGAAGCGGGGGGGCCGGTGAGCAGTTCTTC; cdr3_aa: CASSLSGSGGAGEQFF
d_call: .; j_call: TRBJ1-2; v_call: TRBV6-5; clone_size: .; cdr3_nt: TGTGCCAGCAGTTTGGGCTCCAGATCGGGTGGCTACACCTTC; cdr3_aa: CASSLGSRSGGYTF
d_call: .; j_call: TRBJ2-3; v_call: TRBV6-6; clone_size: .; cdr3_nt: TGTGCCAGCAGTTACGACGGATACACAGATACGCAGTATTTT; cdr3_aa: CASSYDGYTDTQYF
d_call: .; j_call: TRBJ2-6; v_call: TRBV11-2; clone_size: .; cdr3_nt: TGTGCCAGCAGCTTAGCGGGTTATGGGGCCAACGTCCTGACTTTC; cdr3_aa: CASSLAGYGANVLTF
d_call: .; j_call: TRBJ1-2; v_call: TRBV4-1; clone_size: .; cdr3_nt: TGCGCCAGCAGCCCCCGAGGCCTCTATGGCTACACCTTC; cdr3_aa: CASSPRGLYGYTF
d_call: .; j_call: TRBJ1-5; v_call: TRBV4-1; clone_size: .; cdr3_nt: TGCGCCAGCAGCCAAGTGGGACCAGGGGAGAATCAGCCCCAGCATTTT; cdr3_aa: CASSQVGPGENQPQHF
d_call: .; j_call: TRBJ2-2; v_call: TRBV6-4; clone_size: .; cdr3_nt: TGTGCCAGCAGCCCAACCGCCATGAACACCGGGGAGCTGTTTTTT; cdr3_aa: CASSPTAMNTGELFF
d_call: .; j_call: TRBJ1-6; v_call: TRBV5-1; clone_size: .; cdr3_nt: TGCGCCAGCAGCTTGTTCCAGGGTCCGCCCCTCCACTTT; cdr3_aa: CASSLFQGPPLHF
d_call: .; j_call: TRBJ1-2; v_call: TRBV7-9; clone_size: .; cdr3_nt: TGTGCCAGCAGCTTATTGGTTGACTATGGCTACACCTTC; cdr3_aa: CASSLLVDYGYTF
d_call: TRBD2; j_call: TRBJ2-1; v_call: TRBV4-1; clone_size: .; cdr3_nt: TGCGCCAGCAGCCAAGCACGACACTCAAGACTAGCGGGCCCCTACAATGAGCAGTTCTTC; cdr3_aa: CASSQARHSRLAGPYNEQFF
d_call: .; j_call: TRBJ2-1; v_call: TRBV9; clone_size: .; cdr3_nt: TGTGCCAGCAGCCCGCGGGACAGCCCCTTCTTCCCCAACAATGAGCAGTTCTTC; cdr3_aa: CASSPRDSPFFPNNEQFF
d_call: TRBD2; j_call: TRBJ2-1; v_call: TRBV7-9; clone_size: .; cdr3_nt: TGTGCCAGCAGCTCAGCGGGATTTCCCCGATGGTCCTACAATGAGCAGTTCTTC; cdr3_aa: CASSSAGFPRWSYNEQFF
d_call: TRBD2; j_call: TRBJ2-7; v_call: TRBV7-9; clone_size: .; cdr3_nt: TGTGCCAGCAGCTTAGTAGGCGGGGGGAGCTCCTACGAGCAGTACTTC; cdr3_aa: CASSLVGGGSSYEQYF
d_call: .; j_call: TRBJ1-6; v_call: TRBV27; clone_size: .; cdr3_nt: TGTGCCAGCAGTGAGCACAGGGCCCCCCGATTCTCCTATAATTCACCCCTCCACTTT; cdr3_aa: CASSEHRAPRFSYNSPLHF
d_call: TRBD1; j_call: TRBJ1-2; v_call: TRBV2; clone_size: .; cdr3_nt: TGTGCCAGCAGTCTAGACCCCGCAGGGGGCGTCGACTATGGCTACACCTTC; cdr3_aa: CASSLDPAGGVDYGYTF
d_call: .; j_call: TRBJ2-7; v_call: TRBV6-4; clone_size: .; cdr3_nt: TGTGCCAGCATTTCCGGAGGTAGGGGGGACTCCTACGAGCAGTACTTC; cdr3_aa: CASISGGRGDSYEQYF
d_call: TRBD2; j_call: TRBJ2-1; v_call: TRBV7-9; clone_size: .; cdr3_nt: TGTGCCAGCAGCAGACTAGCGGGGGCCAACAATGAGCAGTTCTTC; cdr3_aa: CASSRLAGANNEQFF
d_call: TRBD2; j_call: TRBJ2-7; v_call: TRBV4-2; clone_size: .; cdr3_nt: TGTGCCAGCAGCCAAGATCCCGTGGCTAGCGGGTACTACGAGCAGTACTTC; cdr3_aa: CASSQDPVASGYYEQYF
d_call: .; j_call: TRBJ1-1; v_call: TRBV29-1; clone_size: .; cdr3_nt: TGCAGCGTCCTTCGGGAGGGGAGAAACACTGAAGCTTTCTTT; cdr3_aa: CSVLREGRNTEAFF
d_call: TRBD2; j_call: TRBJ2-7; v_call: TRBV29-1; clone_size: .; cdr3_nt: TGCAGCGTTGAATGGCTAGCGGGTTACGAGCAGTACTTC; cdr3_aa: CSVEWLAGYEQYF
d_call: .; j_call: TRBJ1-5; v_call: TRBV2; clone_size: .; cdr3_nt: TGTGCCAGCAGTGAATGGGGGGAGTATAGCAATCAGCCCCAGCATTTT; cdr3_aa: CASSEWGEYSNQPQHF
d_call: .; j_call: TRBJ1-4; v_call: TRBV13; clone_size: .; cdr3_nt: TGTGCCAGCAGCAATGATAGGGGGAATGAAAAACTGTTTTTT; cdr3_aa: CASSNDRGNEKLFF
d_call: TRBD2; j_call: TRBJ2-2; v_call: TRBV9; clone_size: .; cdr3_nt: TGTGCCAGCAGCGTCGGGGGGGGCCCCACCGGGGAGCTGTTTTTT; cdr3_aa: CASSVGGGPTGELFF
d_call: .; j_call: TRBJ2-1; v_call: TRBV6-5; clone_size: .; cdr3_nt: TGTGCCAGCAGTTACTCCGAGAGTTATGAGCAGTTCTTC; cdr3_aa: CASSYSESYEQFF
d_call: .; j_call: TRBJ1-2; v_call: TRBV6-5; clone_size: .; cdr3_nt: TGTGCCAGCAGTTACTCGATGGCAGGCACTAACTATGGCTACACCTTC; cdr3_aa: CASSYSMAGTNYGYTF
d_call: .; j_call: TRBJ2-7; v_call: TRBV6-5; clone_size: .; cdr3_nt: TGTGCCAGCAGACACTCCTACGAGCAGTACTTC; cdr3_aa: CASRHSYEQYF
d_call: .; j_call: TRBJ2-5; v_call: TRBV10-2; clone_size: .; cdr3_nt: TGCGCCAGCAGTGAGACACAGTGGGCCCTGGAGACCCAGTACTTC; cdr3_aa: CASSETQWALETQYF
d_call: .; j_call: TRBJ1-4; v_call: TRBV6-6; clone_size: .; cdr3_nt: TGTGCCAGCAGTCAGGACACTAATGAAAAACTGTTTTTT; cdr3_aa: CASSQDTNEKLFF
d_call: .; j_call: TRBJ2-5; v_call: TRBV27; clone_size: .; cdr3_nt: TGTGCCAGCAGTTTACAGCTAGCAGGACAAGAGACCCAGTACTTC; cdr3_aa: CASSLQLAGQETQYF
d_call: TRBD2; j_call: TRBJ2-1; v_call: TRBV5-5; clone_size: .; cdr3_nt: TGTGCCAGCAGTATCGACGGGACTAGCGGGAGTAATGAGCAGTTCTTC; cdr3_aa: CASSIDGTSGSNEQFF
d_call: TRBD1; j_call: TRBJ1-2; v_call: TRBV2; clone_size: .; cdr3_nt: TGTGCCAGCAGTCCCTCAGGGGGCACCAACTATGGCTACACCTTC; cdr3_aa: CASSPSGGTNYGYTF
d_call: .; j_call: TRBJ1-3; v_call: TRBV2; clone_size: .; cdr3_nt: TGTGCCCAAATGGGGGCTGGAAACACCATATATTTT; cdr3_aa: CAQMGAGNTIYF
d_call: TRBD2; j_call: TRBJ2-7; v_call: TRBV28; clone_size: .; cdr3_nt: TGTGCCAGCAGTTTTAGACTAGCGGGGGCCTACGAGCAGTACTTC; cdr3_aa: CASSFRLAGAYEQYF
d_call: .; j_call: TRBJ2-2; v_call: TRBV4-1; clone_size: .; cdr3_nt: TGCGCCAGCAGCCACTACAACAGGCCCACCGGGGAGCTGTTTTTT; cdr3_aa: CASSHYNRPTGELFF
d_call: .; j_call: TRBJ1-1; v_call: TRBV4-1; clone_size: once; cdr3_nt: TGCGCCAGCAGCCGAGAACAAGGGCTGGGCACTGAAGCTTTCTTT; cdr3_aa: CASSREQGLGTEAFF
d_call: .; j_call: TRBJ1-2; v_call: TRBV6-1; clone_size: .; cdr3_nt: TGTGCCAGCAGTGAATACGGGACAACTAACTATGGCTACACCTTC; cdr3_aa: CASSEYGTTNYGYTF
d_call: TRBD1; j_call: TRBJ1-2; v_call: TRBV5-1; clone_size: .; cdr3_nt: TGCGCCAGCAGCTTGTCGTCCCTCGGGACAGGGACCTATGGCTACACCTTC; cdr3_aa: CASSLSSLGTGTYGYTF
d_call: .; j_call: TRBJ2-3; v_call: TRBV7-9; clone_size: .; cdr3_nt: TGTGCCAGCAGCGCTACAGGGTCCAGCACAGATACGCAGTATTTT; cdr3_aa: CASSATGSSTDTQYF
d_call: .; j_call: TRBJ2-3; v_call: TRBV12-5; clone_size: .; cdr3_nt: TGTGCTAGTGGCCAACTCGGGACTGCGAGGGTAGAGGTGCAGTATTTT; cdr3_aa: CASGQLGTARVEVQYF
d_call: .; j_call: TRBJ1-5; v_call: TRBV4-2; clone_size: .; cdr3_nt: TGTGCCAGCAGCCTCGACCCCCCTCAGCCCCAGCATTTT; cdr3_aa: CASSLDPPQPQHF
d_call: TRBD2; j_call: TRBJ2-4; v_call: TRBV7-9; clone_size: .; cdr3_nt: TGTGCCAGCAGCTCCAAGCGGGCTAGCGGGTCGCTAGCCAAAAACATTCAGTACTTC; cdr3_aa: CASSSKRASGSLAKNIQYF
d_call: TRBD1; j_call: TRBJ2-2; v_call: TRBV18; clone_size: .; cdr3_nt: TGTGCCAGCTCGGCAGGACAGGGCCCGAACACCGGGGAGCTGTTTTTT; cdr3_aa: CASSAGQGPNTGELFF
d_call: .; j_call: TRBJ2-2; v_call: TRBV9; clone_size: once; cdr3_nt: TGTGCCAGCAGCCCCGGACTATTAAACACCGGGGAGCTGTTTTTT; cdr3_aa: CASSPGLLNTGELFF
d_call: TRBD1; j_call: TRBJ2-7; v_call: TRBV15; clone_size: .; cdr3_nt: TGTGCCACCAGCAGAGGGCGGACAGGGGGGCCCTACGAGCAGTACTTC; cdr3_aa: CATSRGRTGGPYEQYF